This T cell receptor (beta chain) emerged from a study of shared clonotypes between healthy human individuals (dated by TCRdb to the early 2020s). Regarding the complete study: The cohort comprised two women and three men aged 18 to 49 years. For each donor, CD4 naive and CD4 memory were each given three plates, CD8 naive was given two plates, and CD8 memory was given one plate. The study deeply sequenced blood TCR repertoires of several healthy adults to estimate repertoire size and the extent of clonotype sharing between individuals. To increase sequencing depth and limit assay-specific biases, different laboratories used diverse techniques to prepare libraries and sequence TCR repertoires. Per donor, leukapheresis produced somewhere between about 0.94 and 9 billion PBMCs. Study-level results and caveats: Even with the large sequencing depth, rarefaction of the sorted-subset datasets indicated that sequencing was incomplete. Only blood was sampled, and tissue TCR repertoires likely differ from those in blood. Pairwise subsampling indicated that sequencing depth was expected to affect the degree of clonotype sharing among donors. Estimated clonotype richness was generally larger for naive than for memory subsets. When a few donors were compared, the shared fraction of clonotypes was around 5.1% for naive CD4, over 3% for naive CD8, roughly 2.3% for memory CD4, and 0.35% to 0.4% for memory CD8. Higher generation probabilities were observed for clonotypes shared by all four sorted-subset donors than for non-shared clonotypes. Because the study included a small number of donors, the genetic and exposure-history diversity represented was limited.

Donors were healthy HIV-negative adults with no recently reported acute infections or vaccinations. Only Caucasian adults living in Nashville, Tennessee, USA were represented among the donors. CD4+ T cells were enriched through magnetic negative selection, after which naive cells were positively selected on CD45RA and the remaining negative fraction served as the memory subset. After blood collection by leukapheresis, PBMCs were isolated using Ficoll-Histopaque density gradient centrifugation and then cryopreserved in the vapor phase of liquid nitrogen. Analytical flow cytometry was used to check the purity and quantity of each magnetically sorted T cell population. Each sorted fraction had its genomic DNA isolated and then quantified by UV absorbance on a Nanodrop 2000c. TCR CDR3 regions were amplified from genomic DNA by multiplex PCR using the deep immunoSEQ assay. Genomic DNA extracted from each cell subset was distributed evenly over all wells of several immunoSEQ 96-well plates, and each plate served as one replicate. For sorted subsets, roughly 190 ng of genomic DNA, equivalent to 25,000 to 30,000 T cell genomes, went into each replicate PCR. Purified libraries were quantified with a Qubit 3.0 fluorometer, sized on a Bioanalyzer 2100, and re-quantified with the KAPA Library Quantification kit. Every immunoSEQ 96-well plate was sequenced on a separate single-read 150-cycle Illumina NextSeq 550 flow cell. As for how the authors treated the data: Because only junctional sequences without quality scores were contained in the immunoSEQ output, filtering matching that applied to full-length reads could not be performed. To assign V/J genes and CDR3, sequences were annotated using PyIR, a Python wrapper for IgBLAST v1.9, with IMGT germline references. Reads with weak V/J assignments (E-value above 1e-6), missing CDR3, stop codons, out-of-frame junctions, or ambiguous translated residues were removed. V3J clonotypes were defined by identical inferred V gene, J gene, and CDR3 amino acid sequence. The percentage overlap between two repertoires was calculated by dividing the number of shared unique clonotypes by the size of the smaller repertoire. Richness of each repertoire was evaluated using RTK rarefaction, the Chao1 estimator, and Recon v2.1 estimates of unobserved clonotypes. Generation probabilities were computed with OLGA for all TCRbeta clonotypes obtained by the gDNA method from four donors. TCRdb stores this immuneACCESS table with in-frame sequences only. Part of the clones is absent; in the studies checked, under half of the shortfall reflects unresolved V genes, and no reason is known for the rest. V and J calls and clone size are copied from that table; D and trimming were computed from the DNA. The table for this sample lists over a million clones; 75% to 85% of them were counted only once. In total, the top ten clones hold about 0.52% of the sample.

For this clone: The target of this receptor is not known. Within one base of it there is no much larger clone, and no base qualities were kept.

Taken from cysteine to phenylalanine, the CDR3 has 14 residues. The kept DNA is CDR3 alone, 42 bases in frame from the first base. The germline V gene (reference sequence) yields GTSNPN for CDR1 and SVGIG for CDR2. V and J are trimmed by 1 base and 5 bases, and the gene matches miss 6 bases of the junction. The chain couples TRBV30 to TRBJ1-1; 8 of the junction bases match TRBD1. What was sequenced was memory CD4+ T cells from PBMCs. Sample cell subset or site, as interpreted from the label and publication: CD45RA-negative fraction. The source is a man aged 18-30 years in good health. Some clones in this sample may be carry-over from other donors' samples. CDR3 loop: CAWSGQGAVTEAFF. The DNA reads as follows: TGTGCCTGGAGTGGCCAGGGGGCTGTGACTGAAGCTTTCTTT.